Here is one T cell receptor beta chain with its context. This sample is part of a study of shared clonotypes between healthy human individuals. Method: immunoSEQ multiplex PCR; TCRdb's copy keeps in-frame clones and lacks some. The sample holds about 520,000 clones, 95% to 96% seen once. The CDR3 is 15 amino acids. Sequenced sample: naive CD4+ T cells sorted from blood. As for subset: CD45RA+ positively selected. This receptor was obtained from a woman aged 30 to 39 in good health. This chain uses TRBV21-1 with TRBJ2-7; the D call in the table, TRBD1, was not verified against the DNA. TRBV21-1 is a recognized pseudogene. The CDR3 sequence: CASSKDRFLLYEQYF. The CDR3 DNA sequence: TGTGCCAGCAGCAAAGACAGATTCCTCCTCTACGAGCAGTACTTC.